The 20 T cell receptor beta chains in this list originate from one sample, sequenced in a study of T cells in Graves' hyperthyroidism and ophthalmopathy. RNA transcripts were the template for amplifying TCR beta CDR3 regions. With the HTBI primer set, the TCR CDR3 went through a first round of RT-PCR. Each CDR3 protein is one row after TCRdb ran MiXCR on the multiplex PCR reads. The sample includes approximately 600,000 distinct CDR3 sequences, less than 25% of them seen just once. Sequencing was done on a sample of blood. The receptors were gathered from a man aged 30-40 years with Graves' ophthalmopathy.

This clonotype was found many times. The rearrangement joins TRBV19 to TRBJ1-5; D may be TRBD1 (6 bases). CDR1 LNHDA and CDR2 SQIVND come from the germline V gene (reference sequence). The V gene lost 3 bases and the J gene lost 1 base, with 10 bases spanning the gap. CDR3 length equals 15 residues. CDR3 in amino acids: CASSMGTLSNQPQHF. In DNA, the CDR3 is TGTGCCAGTAGTATGGGGACACTCAGCAATCAGCCCCAGCATTTT.

This clonotype was observed a few times. This chain uses TRBV5-1 with TRBJ1-3; 7 positions match TRBD1. This CDR3 comprises 15 residues. Germline lookup yields CDR1 SGHRS and CDR2 YFSETQ. The V segment lost 6 bases and the J segment 1 base; nucleotides outside the gene matches: 7. The CDR3 region is CASTGGGRSGNTIYF. The CDR3 DNA reads TGCGCCAGCACTGGAGGGGGCAGATCTGGAAACACCATATATTTT.

This clonotype was observed at least ten times. Here the CDR3 DNA reads TGTGCCAGCAGTTCCACCTGGACGGCCGGGGAGCTGTTTTTT. Translation gives CASSSTWTAGELFF. The V call is TRBV6-1, the J call TRBJ2-2, with no clear D. The CDR3 totals 14 residues. V was clipped by 5 bases and J by 6 bases, with 13 bases between them. CDR1 and CDR2 from the germline V gene are MNHNS and SASEGT.

This clonotype was recorded at least ten times. The chain links TRBV3-1 to TRBJ2-1, with a possible D match to TRBD2 (6 bases). Germline values: CDR1 LGHDT, CDR2 YNNKEL (reference sequence). V was clipped by 0 bases and J by 4 bases, with 16 bases between them. CDR3 length equals 17 residues. The CDR3 loop reads CASSQEPGTQIYNEQFF. Written as DNA, the CDR3 is TGTGCCAGCAGCCAAGAGCCCGGGACTCAAATTTACAATGAGCAGTTCTTC.

This clonotype was observed many times. The chain employs TRBV11-2 and TRBJ1-2; no clear D gene. V lost 1 base and J lost 5, with 14 bases in between. The germline V gene has CDR1 SGHAT and CDR2 FQNNGV. The CDR3 consists of 15 residues. The CDR3 sequence: CASSLGQGPGYGYTF. In nucleotides, the CDR3 is TGTGCCAGCAGCTTAGGACAAGGCCCGGGGTATGGCTACACCTTC.

This clonotype has a handful of counts. The J gene is TRBJ1-5, the V gene TRBV27; no firm D call. Germline V gene lookup returns CDR1 MNHEY and CDR2 SMNVEV (reference sequence). V lost 4 bases, J lost 0 bases, and 10 bases lay in between. There are 15 residues in the CDR3. The CDR3 protein is CASSSRRYSNQPQHF. DNA for the CDR3: TGTGCCAGCAGTTCTAGACGCTATAGCAATCAGCCCCAGCATTTT.

The rearrangement links TRBV14 to TRBJ2-2; D is undetermined. The germline gives CDR1 SGHDN, CDR2 FVKESK. The CDR3 runs 14 residues. V lost 1 base and J lost 3, with 6 bases in between. The DNA of the CDR3 is TGTGCCAGCAGCCAAGCGGTGGACACCGGGGAGCTGTTTTTT. Its translation is CASSQAVDTGELFF.

There are a few counts of this clonotype. The V call is TRBV4-1, the J call TRBJ2-2, with D perhaps TRBD2 (6 bases). V dropped 6 bases and J dropped 0 bases, with 17 bases sitting between them. Germline V gene lookup returns CDR1 MGHRA and CDR2 YSYEKL. The CDR3 has 17 residues. The CDR3 DNA reads TGCGCCAGCAGGAAGAGTGTAGCGGCCGCGAACACCGGGGAGCTGTTTTTT. Translating gives CASRKSVAAANTGELFF.

This clonotype was observed at least ten times. This rearrangement joins TRBV27 to TRBJ1-6, with 8 bases lining up with TRBD1. V gave up 3 bases and J gave up 7 bases; unmatched junction bases: 5. Germline V gene data show CDR1 as MNHEY and CDR2 as SMNVEV (reference sequence). There are 15 residues in the CDR3. The CDR3 nucleotides read TGTGCCAGCAGTTTCTCCGGACAGGGCAATTCACCCCTCCACTTT. This gives the protein CASSFSGQGNSPLHF.

This clonotype was detected once. The chain recombines TRBV2 with TRBJ2-5, with D possibly being TRBD2 (5 bases). The V gene lost 7 bases and the J gene lost 13 bases, with 19 bases spanning the gap. The germline gives CDR1 SNHLY, CDR2 FYNNEI. The CDR3 sequence is 12 residues long. The CDR3 bases are TGTGCCAGCAAGGCTTATGGGGAGTATCCGTACTTC. Amino acids: CASKAYGEYPYF.

This clonotype was picked up a small number of times. The chain has TRBV30 and TRBJ1-5; D not certain. V gave up 1 base and J gave up 4 bases, with 8 bases separating them. CDR3 length equals 13 residues. Germline V lookup: CDR1 GTSNPN, CDR2 SVGIG (reference sequence). CDR3 sequence: CAWSGAYNQPQHF. The DNA for the CDR3 is TGTGCCTGGAGTGGGGCTTATAATCAGCCCCAGCATTTT.

This clonotype was detected many times. This chain connects TRBV7-9 to TRBJ1-1; 11 bases map to TRBD1. Germline V gene lookup returns CDR1 SEHNR and CDR2 FQNEAQ (reference sequence). The V and J ends lost 5 bases and 3 bases, in that order; junction bases with no gene match: 5. This CDR3 spans 15 amino acids. The CDR3 spells CASSLWTGGHTEAFF. The CDR3 region has the DNA TGTGCCAGCAGCCTTTGGACAGGGGGCCACACTGAAGCTTTCTTT.

V usage is TRBV28 and J usage is TRBJ1-5, with D hard to call. This CDR3 region has 17 residues. Between the trimmed V and J ends, which lost 2 bases and 0 bases, there was a span of 14 bases. Germline lookup yields CDR1 MDHEN and CDR2 SYDVKM. CDR3 residues: CASSLIREEYSNQPQHF. The CDR3 DNA sequence: TGTGCCAGCAGTTTAATTAGAGAAGAATATAGCAATCAGCCCCAGCATTTT.

The chain is built from TRBV2 and TRBJ2-5, with D tentatively TRBD1 (5 bases). The CDR3 is 14 residues long. Germline V gene lookup returns CDR1 SNHLY and CDR2 FYNNEI. Trimming cost V 6 bases and J 7 bases, with 18 bases left between them. CDR3 sequence reads: CASRPQDKLVTQYF. In DNA, the CDR3 is TGTGCCAGCAGGCCCCAGGACAAACTTGTGACCCAGTACTTC.

In its sample, this clonotype was seen a few times. The gene calls are TRBV6-1 and TRBJ2-5; D is possibly TRBD1 or TRBD2 (5 bases each). The CDR3 covers 16 residues. The V gene's germline CDR1 is MNHNS and CDR2 SASEGT. The V end lost 7 bases, the J end lost 2 bases, and 20 bases lay between the germline ends. CDR3 in DNA: TGTGCCAGCATGGGAGACAGAGGCCCAGGGCAAGAGACCCAGTACTTC. The encoded protein is CASMGDRGPGQETQYF.

This clonotype was detected many times. This sequence joins TRBV27 and TRBJ2-5; 9 positions agree with TRBD2. Germline CDR1 MNHEY, CDR2 SMNVEV (reference sequence). This CDR3 comprises 15 residues. V lost 7 bases, J lost 3 bases, and 9 bases stayed unmatched. The CDR3 reads CASKRSLAGEETQYF. CDR3 DNA sequence: TGTGCCAGCAAAAGGTCTTTAGCGGGAGAAGAGACCCAGTACTTC.

The rearrangement joins TRBV20-1 to TRBJ1-5; perhaps TRBD1 as D (5 bases). The CDR3 contains 15 residues. Germline CDR1 reads DFQATT; CDR2 reads SNEGSKA (reference sequence). V was clipped by 4 bases and J by 0 bases, with 13 bases between them. The CDR3 bases are TGCAGTGCTACCCGGGGCTCTAATAGCAATCAGCCCCAGCATTTT. The encoded protein is CSATRGSNSNQPQHF.

CDR3 protein: CASSLDRKADTQYF. DNA for the CDR3: TGTGCCAGCAGCTTAGATCGGAAAGCAGATACGCAGTATTTT. The rearrangement joins TRBV11-2 to TRBJ2-3; D unresolved. Germline loops: CDR1 SGHAT, CDR2 FQNNGV. The CDR3 covers 14 residues. The germline V and J ends were trimmed by 0 bases and 4 bases, with 8 bases remaining between them.

About this clonotype itself: A read error may explain this, as a much larger clone is one base away. The chain joins TRBV7-9 to TRBJ2-1, with a tentative D call TRBD1 (6 bases). This CDR3 is 16 amino acids long. Germline loops: CDR1 SEHNR, CDR2 FQNEAQ (reference sequence). CDR3 bases: TGTGCCAGCAGCGGCTACAGGGCCAGCTCCTACAGTGAGCAGTTCTTC. Translated, it gives CASSGYRASSYSEQFF.

This clonotype was seen repeatedly, ten times or more. V usage is TRBV30 and J usage is TRBJ1-2, with D possibly being TRBD1 (5 bases). Per germline, CDR1 GTSNPN and CDR2 SVGIG (reference sequence). This CDR3 contains 12 residues. The germline V and J ends were trimmed by 3 bases and 7 bases, with 12 bases remaining between them. Written as DNA, the CDR3 is TGTGCCTGGAGAGGCCAGGGAAGTGGCTACACCTTC. This encodes CAWRGQGSGYTF.